The 25 T cell receptor beta chains given below trace back to one sample, sequenced in a study of metastatic and nonmetastatic thyroid tumors. Through MiXCR, TCRdb re-clonotyped the PCR reads. The table includes approximately 13,000 clones, 30% to 35% detected once. All patients were treatment-naive before thyroid surgery. The sample consisted of tumor tissue. The receptors here all came from a female donor with papillary thyroid cancer or a benign thyroid nodule (not recorded which). Some clones in this sample may be carry-over from other donors' samples.

The chain couples TRBV20-1 to TRBJ1-1, with D uncertain. Germline V CDR1 and CDR2: DFQATT, SNEGSKA (reference sequence). This CDR3 region has 12 residues. Trimming took 5 bases from V and 8 from J, leaving 15 bases between them. CDR3 DNA: TGCAGTGCTCGGCGACCCTCTTTGGAAGCTTTCTTT. Protein sequence: CSARRPSLEAFF.

The CDR3 here is CASSLEQSTLADTQYF. CDR3 bases: TGCGCCAGCAGCTTGGAGCAGTCGACGCTGGCAGATACGCAGTATTTT. The gene calls are TRBV5-1 and TRBJ2-3; D unclear. The germline gives CDR1 SGHRS, CDR2 YFSETQ. V was trimmed by 0 bases and J by 4 bases, leaving 15 bases between them. The CDR3 runs 16 residues.

In its sample, this clone was seen a few times. The V and J genes are TRBV6-1 and TRBJ2-2; possibly TRBD2 for D (5 bases). The germline V and J ends were trimmed by 2 bases and 7 bases, with 14 bases remaining between them. The CDR3 loop spans 15 amino acids. Germline CDR1 MNHNS, CDR2 SASEGT. DNA for the CDR3: TGTGCCAGCAGTGAAAGCGACGGGGTGAGCGGGGAGCTGTTTTTT. The encoded protein is CASSESDGVSGELFF.

The chain has TRBV15 and TRBJ1-2; D not certain. The CDR3 loop spans 14 amino acids. The germline gives CDR1 LNHNV, CDR2 YYDKDF (reference sequence). Trimming cost V 3 bases and J 8 bases, with 16 bases left between them. CDR3 in amino acids: CATSRAQALGGYTF. CDR3 DNA: TGTGCCACCAGCAGGGCCCAGGCCCTGGGGGGCTACACCTTC.

The chain employs TRBV20-1 and TRBJ2-7, with D possibly matching TRBD2 (5 bases). The CDR3 covers 11 residues. Trimming pared 2 bases from V and 9 bases from J, leaving 11 bases between. Germline CDR1 reads DFQATT; CDR2 reads SNEGSKA (reference sequence). This chain's CDR3 is CSARYQRSQYF. CDR3 coding DNA: TGCAGTGCTAGATATCAGCGGTCGCAGTACTTC.

At least ten counts were recorded for this clone. V is TRBV5-1 and J is TRBJ2-3; the match to TRBD2 covers 8 bases. The CDR3 spans 15 residues. The germline gives CDR1 SGHRS, CDR2 YFSETQ. Trimming removed 7 bases from V and 2 bases from J; junction bases left unmatched: 9. The CDR3 is CASGTGGPITDTQYF. CDR3 sequence (DNA): TGCGCCAGCGGAACGGGAGGGCCGATCACAGATACGCAGTATTTT.

There are many counts of this clone. The CDR3 here is CSARRRGDNEQFF. In DNA, the CDR3 is TGCAGTGCTAGGAGGCGGGGGGACAATGAGCAGTTCTTC. The chain has TRBV20-1 and TRBJ2-1, with 8 positions matching TRBD2. CDR1 and CDR2 (germline): DFQATT, SNEGSKA (reference sequence). CDR3 size: 13 residues. The ends lost 3 bases at V and 5 bases at J; junction bases unmatched: 3.

This clone came up many times. The chain combines TRBV10-3 with TRBJ2-3; TRBD2 matches at 14 bases. J lost 4 bases, V lost 3 bases, and 15 bases had no gene match. Looked up from germline, CDR1 is ENHRY and CDR2 is SYGVKD. The CDR3 is made up of 20 amino acids. The CDR3 DNA reads as TGTGCCATCAGTGATAGTCCCGGGACTAGCGGGAGAGTTGACTCAGATACGCAGTATTTT. This codes for CAISDSPGTSGRVDSDTQYF.

The chain couples TRBV5-1 to TRBJ2-7; 11 bases align to TRBD2. CDR1 and CDR2 (germline): SGHRS, YFSETQ. The CDR3 extends over 15 amino acids. V lost 4 bases to trimming and J lost 3 bases; unmatched junction nucleotides: 6. CDR3 nucleotide sequence: TGCGCCAGCAGCCCGACTAGCGGGGAATTCTACGAGCAGTACTTC. Translating it yields CASSPTSGEFYEQYF.

This clone is classed as medium-sized (0.01 to 0.1%). This chain joins TRBV6-1 and TRBJ1-3; D remains unclear. Germline CDR1 is MNHNS and CDR2 is SASEGT. Trimming pared 0 bases from V and 0 bases from J, leaving 9 bases between. The CDR3 extends over 16 amino acids. CDR3 protein: CASSEAEGSSGNTIYF. The CDR3 DNA reads as TGTGCCAGCAGTGAAGCGGAAGGGAGCTCTGGAAACACCATATATTTT.

The chain links TRBV6-1 to TRBJ1-1, with D perhaps matching TRBD1 (6 bases). Trimming removed 7 bases at V and 2 bases at J, with 14 bases between. Germline V gives CDR1 MNHNS, CDR2 SASEGT. CDR3 size: 14 residues. CDR3 amino acids: CASKNDRTNTEAFF. CDR3 DNA: TGTGCCAGCAAAAACGACAGGACTAACACTGAAGCTTTCTTT.

This clone was observed many times. The chain uses TRBV27 and TRBJ1-2, with 7 bases fitting TRBD1. The CDR3 runs 16 residues. Trimming cost V 2 bases and J 4 bases; bases outside gene matches: 10. The germline V gene has CDR1 MNHEY and CDR2 SMNVEV (reference sequence). Here the CDR3 reads CASSLRPGGTTYGYTF. CDR3 in DNA: TGTGCCAGCAGTTTAAGGCCAGGGGGGACTACCTATGGCTACACCTTC.

With regard to this clone: No DNA is shown, since the ends of the CDR3 on it are uncertain; the CDR3 is the one TCRdb lists. The chain employs TRBV11-1 and TRBJ2-1; TRBD1 is the table's D call and was not checked against the DNA. Germline-derived CDR1 and CDR2 are SGHAT and FQDESV (reference sequence). Inclusive of both ends, the CDR3 amounts to 16 amino acids. The CDR3 is CASSGVGGGSYNEHFF.

This clone qualifies as medium-sized. The chain has TRBV5-6 and TRBJ1-2; D not resolved. The germline V gene has CDR1 SGHDT and CDR2 YYEEEE. This CDR3 is built from 13 residues. V lost 0 bases and J lost 1, with 4 bases in between. CDR3 residues: CASSLGHNYGYTF. The CDR3 DNA reads TGTGCCAGCAGCTTGGGACATAACTATGGCTACACCTTC.

This clone was observed many times. The chain joins TRBV27 to TRBJ2-3, with TRBD2 identical over 13 bases. Germline V lookup: CDR1 MNHEY, CDR2 SMNVEV (reference sequence). The junction had 9 bases not matched to a gene; V was cut back by 1 base and J by 5 bases. The CDR3 consists of 18 residues. CDR3: CASSLCRGLAGQGDTQYF. The CDR3 DNA sequence: TGTGCCAGCAGTTTATGCCGGGGACTAGCGGGACAGGGAGATACGCAGTATTTT.

Notes on this clone: The junction and the germline gene differ at one end; a read error may be behind it. The chain has TRBV12-3 or TRBV12-4 and TRBJ2-1; D possibly uses TRBD1 or TRBD2 (6 bases each). This CDR3 contains 12 residues. The CDR3 DNA follows: TGTGTCAGCAGCGGAGGGGGGAATGAGCAGTTCTTC. It specifies CVSSGGGNEQFF.

This clone was counted ten times or more. This chain links TRBV7-9 with TRBJ2-7; D unclear. Per the germline V gene, CDR1 is SEHNR and CDR2 is FQNEAQ (reference sequence). This CDR3 comprises 12 residues. Trimming removed 1 base from V and 7 bases from J, with 8 bases in between. For the CDR3, the DNA is TGTGCCAGCAGCTTAGGAGGTGGAGAGCAGTACTTC. Protein product: CASSLGGGEQYF.

By sample fraction, this clone is medium-sized (0.01 to 0.1%). The gene calls are TRBV6-1 and TRBJ1-1, with 7 positions matching TRBD1. CDR1 and CDR2 (germline): MNHNS, SASEGT. The CDR3 totals 14 residues. With V trimmed by 6 bases and J by 1 base, 5 bases remained unmatched. Here the CDR3 reads CASSGTVGNTEAFF. The CDR3 region has the DNA TGTGCCAGCAGCGGGACAGTTGGGAACACTGAAGCTTTCTTT.

Judged by abundance, this clone is medium-sized (0.01 to 0.1%). J is TRBJ2-3 and V is TRBV28, with 11 bases aligning to TRBD2. Germline values: CDR1 MDHEN, CDR2 SYDVKM. V lost 6 bases and J lost 2; bases outside the gene matches: 10. The CDR3 loop spans 17 amino acids. This CDR3 reads CASRTKRLAGHTDTQYF. The CDR3 DNA reads as TGTGCCAGCAGGACAAAGAGACTAGCGGGGCACACAGATACGCAGTATTTT.

This clone was found a few times. J is TRBJ2-5 and V is TRBV5-6, with D possibly TRBD2 on 6 matching bases. Germline loops: CDR1 SGHDT, CDR2 YYEEEE. This CDR3 contains 15 residues. V was pared by 3 bases and J by 5 bases, with 17 bases between. CDR3 in amino acids: CASSWGTSVWETQYF. CDR3 nucleotide sequence: TGTGCCAGCAGCTGGGGGACTTCTGTGTGGGAGACCCAGTACTTC.

This clone was detected a few times. CDR3 in DNA: TGCAGTGCGGAAGGGGGACTAGCGGGAGTACGGCAGTTCTTC. This sequence encodes CSAEGGLAGVRQFF. The rearrangement uses TRBV20-1 and TRBJ2-1; TRBD2 matches 14 bases. The V gene's germline CDR1 is DFQATT and CDR2 SNEGSKA (reference sequence). V shed 6 bases and J 12 bases; nucleotides not matched to a gene: 10. The CDR3 extends over 14 amino acids.

This clone has a count of ten or more. This may arise from a read error, as a much more abundant clone is one base away. This chain joins TRBV27 and TRBJ2-1; TRBD1 matches 7 bases. The germline V gene encodes CDR1 MNHEY and CDR2 SMNVEV (reference sequence). The CDR3 loop spans 15 amino acids. The CDR3 DNA follows: TGTGCCAGCGGTTTCTCTCGACAGGGTGGCGATGAGCAGTTCTTC. Protein sequence: CASGFSRQGGDEQFF.

In this sample, this clone turned up many times. The CDR3 protein is CAISKTGGPQETQYF. The CDR3 DNA sequence: TGTGCCATCAGCAAGACAGGGGGCCCCCAAGAGACCCAGTACTTC. The J gene is TRBJ2-5, the V gene TRBV10-3; 10 nucleotides align to TRBD1. V shed 6 bases, J shed 1 base, and the junction held 5 bases outside the gene matches. The CDR3 is made up of 15 amino acids. CDR1 and CDR2 from the germline V gene are ENHRY and SYGVKD.

This chain connects TRBV5-1 to TRBJ2-5; TRBD1 might be the D (5 bases). CDR3 length: 13 amino acids. Trimming shortened V by 0 bases and J by 8 bases, and 11 bases separated the two germline ends. In germline, CDR1 is SGHRS, CDR2 YFSETQ. The CDR3 sequence: CASSLVTADTQYF. The CDR3 DNA sequence: TGCGCCAGCAGCTTGGTGACAGCTGATACCCAGTACTTC.

The chain has TRBV4-2 and TRBJ1-1; 10 nucleotides line up with TRBD1. The CDR3 extends over 14 amino acids. Looked up from germline, CDR1 is LGHNA and CDR2 is YNFKEQ. V dropped 8 bases and J dropped 1; count of bases not matched to a gene: 4. The DNA for the CDR3 is TGTGCCAGCGCTGGGACAGGGGCGAACACTGAAGCTTTCTTT. Encoded protein: CASAGTGANTEAFF.